This T cell receptor beta chain is from a study of CXCR3-negative and CXCR3-positive naive CD8 T cells. Study observations and caveats: Greater hydrophobicity was found in TRB CDR3s of CXCR3-positive naive cells than of CXCR3-negative naive cells. For memory CD8+ cells diversity was much lower, but both naive subsets had comparably high diversity.

5' RACE with UMI labels generated the TRB cDNA libraries. TCRdb reprocessed the 5' RACE reads and reports one entry per CDR3 protein, with no DNA. This repertoire includes 120,000 or so distinct CDR3 sequences. CDR1 is SEHNR and CDR2 is FQNEAQ in the germline V gene (reference sequence). The CDR3 runs 15 residues. For this clonotype: Antigen: not known.

The source of this sequence is a human donor in good health. Some clones in this sample may be carry-over from other donors' samples. The chain carries TRBV7-9 and TRBJ1-5. The sequenced sample was naive CXCR3+ CD8+ T cells from blood. Subset indicated: CD45RO-CCR7+CD27+CD95- naive CD8+ T cells expressing CXCR3 (TNR3+). CDR3 residues: CASSSIDEGNQPQHF.